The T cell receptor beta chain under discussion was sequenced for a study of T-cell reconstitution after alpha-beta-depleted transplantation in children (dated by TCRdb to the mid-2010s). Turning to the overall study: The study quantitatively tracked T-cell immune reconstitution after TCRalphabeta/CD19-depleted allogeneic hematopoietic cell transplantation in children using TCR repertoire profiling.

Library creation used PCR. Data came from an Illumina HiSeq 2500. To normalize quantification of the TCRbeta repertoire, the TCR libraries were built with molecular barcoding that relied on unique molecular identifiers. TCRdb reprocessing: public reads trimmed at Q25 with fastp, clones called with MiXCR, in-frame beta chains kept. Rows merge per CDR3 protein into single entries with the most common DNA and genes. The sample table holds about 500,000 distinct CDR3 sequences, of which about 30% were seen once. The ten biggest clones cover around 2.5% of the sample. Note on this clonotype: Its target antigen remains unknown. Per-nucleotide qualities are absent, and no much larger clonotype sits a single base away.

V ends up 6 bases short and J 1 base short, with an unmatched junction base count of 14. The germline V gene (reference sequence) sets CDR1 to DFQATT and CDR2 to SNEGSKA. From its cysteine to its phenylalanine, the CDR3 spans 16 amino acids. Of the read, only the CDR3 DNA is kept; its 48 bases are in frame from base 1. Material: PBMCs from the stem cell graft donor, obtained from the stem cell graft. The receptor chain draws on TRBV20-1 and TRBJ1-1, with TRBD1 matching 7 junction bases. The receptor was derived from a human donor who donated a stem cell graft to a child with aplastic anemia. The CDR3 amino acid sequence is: CSAPGPRQGQNTEAFF. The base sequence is TGCAGTGCCCCGGGACCTCGACAGGGCCAGAACACTGAAGCTTTCTTT.